These 9 T cell receptor beta chains were all obtained from the same sample, sequenced in a study of T cell clonality in common variable immunodeficiency (dated by TCRdb to between 2014 and 2016). The receptor library was made with the immunoSEQ multiplex PCR assay. TCRdb retrieved this table from immuneACCESS and kept in-frame rearrangements only. Not all clones are present; in checked studies, unresolved V genes account for under half, and no reason is known for the remainder. The data for this sample show 57,000 or so clones, each detected more than once. Together, the top ten hold about 1.5% of the sample. What was sequenced was peripheral blood mononuclear cells. The source is a person between 18 and 75 years old in good health.

Ten or more counts support this clone. The CDR3 is cut off 3 residues early in the read; its end comes from the germline J gene. The chain joins TRBV7-6 to TRBJ1-3; D is ambiguous. Looked up from germline, CDR1 is SGHVS and CDR2 is FNYEAQ. CDR3 length equals 16 residues. V dropped 1 base and J dropped 0 bases, with 10 bases sitting between them. CDR3 residues: CASSLGQLISGNTIYF. The CDR3 DNA, read in part, is TGTGCCAGCAGCTTAGGGCAGTTGATCTCTGGAAACACC.

This clone was recorded many times. The observed sequence ends 3 residues before the CDR3 terminus, with the missing tail filled in from the germline J gene. The J gene is TRBJ2-3, the V gene TRBV7-2, with TRBD2 matching over 11 bases. The germline gives CDR1 SGHTA, CDR2 FQGNSA. The length of the CDR3 is 15 residues. J was trimmed by 5 bases and V by 10 bases; bases with no gene match: 11. The CDR3 DNA, read in part, is TGTGCCACCAAACGGTCCACTAGCGGGAGAGATACG. Translation: CATKRSTSGRDT. The full CDR3 protein is CATKRSTSGRDTQYF. The full variable domain, its missing parts supplied by reference TRBV7-2 and TRBJ2-3, is GAGVSQSPSNKVTEKGKDVELRCDPISGHTALYWYRQSLGQGLEFLIYFQGNSAPDKSGLPSDRFSAERTGGSVSTLTIQRTQQEDSAVYLCATKRSTSGRDTQYFGPGTRLTVL.

This clone was found many times. The CDR3 is cut off 3 residues early in the read; its end comes from the germline J gene. The chain employs TRBV4-2 and TRBJ2-3, with TRBD2 matching 8 bases. Germline lookup yields CDR1 LGHNA and CDR2 YNFKEQ. The V segment lost 0 bases and the J segment 1 base; nucleotides outside the gene matches: 3. The CDR3 contains 16 residues. The sequenced part of the CDR3 DNA is TGTGCCAGCAGCCAAGATGGAGCGGGGGGCACAGATACG. It yields the protein CASSQDGAGGTDT. The whole CDR3 protein is CASSQDGAGGTDTQYF.

This clone was recorded at least ten times. An end of the junction differs from the germline gene, which may be a read error. The read is 3 residues too short to cover the CDR3 end, so that end is filled in from the germline J gene. The chain joins TRBV4-2 to TRBJ1-6, with D perhaps TRBD1 (5 bases). Germline V CDR1 and CDR2: LGHNA, YNFKEQ. The CDR3 totals 15 residues. CDR3: CASSQERGYNSPLHF. The CDR3 bases that were read are TGCGCCAGCAGCCAAGAAAGGGGTTATAATTCACCC.

This clone was recorded at least ten times. The sequenced fragment ends 3 residues before the CDR3 boundary, so the rest is inferred from the germline J gene. Different DNA sequences within this sample yield the same CDR3. The V gene is TRBV9, the J gene TRBJ2-1; perhaps TRBD1 as D (6 bases). The V end was cut by 0 bases, the J end by 3 bases, with 10 bases between. Germline lookup yields CDR1 SGDLS and CDR2 YYNGEE. The CDR3 has 15 amino acids. The chain's CDR3 is CASSVGADSYNEQFF. The covered CDR3 bases are TGTGCCAGCAGCGTAGGGGCGGACAGCTACAATGAG.

This clone was recorded at least ten times. The CDR3 end falls 3 residues outside the read, so it is completed with the germline J gene. The chain couples TRBV7-8 to TRBJ1-6; tentative D call: TRBD1 (5 bases). CDR1 and CDR2 from the germline V gene are SGHVS and FQNEAQ. V was pared by 7 bases and J by 9 bases, with 22 bases between. The CDR3 contains 16 residues. The CDR3 loop is CASTQVGSLGGSPLHF. Partial CDR3 DNA: TGTGCCAGCACCCAGGTTGGCTCACTGGGGGGTTCACCC.

This clone was counted only a few times. The read is 3 residues too short to cover the CDR3 end, so that end is filled in from the germline J gene. The chain combines TRBV2 with TRBJ1-5; 8 positions match TRBD1. J lost 3 bases, V lost 3 bases, and 7 bases had no gene match. The CDR3 contains 16 residues. Germline loops: CDR1 SNHLY, CDR2 FYNNEI. The sequenced part of the CDR3 DNA is TGTGCCAGCAGTGATTTAGGACAGGGCTTCAATCAGCCC. This gives the protein CASSDLGQGFNQP. The whole CDR3 protein is CASSDLGQGFNQPQHF.

This clone was counted ten times or more. The read is 3 residues too short to cover the CDR3 end, so that end is filled in from the germline J gene. This rearrangement joins TRBV2 to TRBJ2-2; no reliable D call. The germline V gene encodes CDR1 SNHLY and CDR2 FYNNEI. The V end lost 6 bases, the J end lost 1 base, and 6 bases lay between the germline ends. This CDR3 has 13 amino acids. CDR3 sequence: CASSQQNTGELFF. The CDR3 DNA, read in part, is TGTGCCAGCAGCCAACAGAACACCGGGGAG.

This clone was detected ten times or more. Sequencing ends 3 residues short of the CDR3 end; the germline J gene provides the rest. The rearrangement joins TRBV7-9 to TRBJ2-5, with 8 nucleotides matching TRBD2. Per germline, CDR1 SEHNR and CDR2 FQNEAQ (reference sequence). The CDR3 covers 15 residues. V was clipped by 3 bases and J by 3 bases; unmatched bases: 6. CDR3 in amino acids: CASSFTGGEEETQYF. The sequenced part of the CDR3 DNA is TGTGCCAGCAGCTTTACGGGAGGGGAGGAAGAGACC. Combining the CDR3 with reference TRBV7-9 and TRBJ2-5 gives the whole variable domain DTGVSQNPRHKITKRGQNVTFRCDPISEHNRLYWYRQTLGQGPEFLTYFQNEAQLEKSRLLSDRFSAERPKGSFSTLEIQRTEQGDSAMYLCASSFTGGEEETQYFGPGTRLLVL.